The entry that follows covers one T cell receptor (beta chain) sequence. Method: immunoSEQ multiplex PCR; TCRdb's copy keeps in-frame clones and lacks some. The table has hundreds of thousands of clones, 70% to 85% seen once; the top ten hold more than 8%. V dropped 4 bases and J dropped 3; count of bases not matched to a gene: 8. The CDR3 loop spans 16 amino acids. In germline, CDR1 is SGHRS, CDR2 YFSETQ. The sample is drawn from a study of blood T cell repertoires in COVID-19. Study as a whole: Both acute and convalescent COVID-19 samples were obtained from the United States, Italy and Spain.

The specimen was peripheral blood. The sequence was obtained from a woman at least 80 years old with acute or convalescent COVID-19. The V gene is TRBV5-1, the J gene TRBJ2-3, with 10 bases matching TRBD2. The CDR3 is CASSPQRGGPTDTQYF. The DNA of the CDR3 is TGCGCCAGCAGCCCCCAGCGGGGGGGCCCGACAGATACGCAGTATTTT.